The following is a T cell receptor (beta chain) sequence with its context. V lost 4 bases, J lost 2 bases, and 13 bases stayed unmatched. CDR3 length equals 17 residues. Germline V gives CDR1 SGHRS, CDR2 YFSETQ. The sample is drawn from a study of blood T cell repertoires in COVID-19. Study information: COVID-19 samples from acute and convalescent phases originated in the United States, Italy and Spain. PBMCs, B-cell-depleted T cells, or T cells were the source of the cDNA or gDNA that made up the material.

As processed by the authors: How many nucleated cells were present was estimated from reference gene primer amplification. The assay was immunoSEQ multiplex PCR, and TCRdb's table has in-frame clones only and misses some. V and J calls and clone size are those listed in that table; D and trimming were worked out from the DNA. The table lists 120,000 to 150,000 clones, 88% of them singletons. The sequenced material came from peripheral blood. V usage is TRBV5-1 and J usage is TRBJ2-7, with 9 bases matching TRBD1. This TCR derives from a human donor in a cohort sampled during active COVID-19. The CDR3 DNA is TGCGCCAGCAGCGATATCGCCGGACAGGGGCTTCCCTACGAGCAGTACTTC. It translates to CASSDIAGQGLPYEQYF. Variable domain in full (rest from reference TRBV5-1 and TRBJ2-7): KAGVTQTPRYLIKTRGQQVTLSCSPISGHRSVSWYQQTPGQGLQFLFEYFSETQRNKGNFPGRFSGRQFSNSRSEMNVSTLELGDSALYLCASSDIAGQGLPYEQYFGPGTRLTVT.